The 26 T cell receptor beta chains below all came from one sample that was sequenced in a study of T cell clones after liver transplantation. The table came from immunoSEQ multiplex PCR; TCRdb's copy has only in-frame clones and leaves some out. Of about 51,000 clones in the sample, approximately 87% were seen once. Sequenced here: CD8+ T cells from blood, sampled 12 months after liver transplant. The receptors were gathered from a human patient who received a liver transplant. The graft donor may be the source of some T cells.

The chain uses TRBV6-1 and TRBJ1-2; possible D gene TRBD1, 5 bases. The ends were cut back, 2 bases at V and 5 bases at J, with 15 bases in the middle. This CDR3 comprises 15 residues. Germline CDR1 MNHNS, CDR2 SASEGT. The CDR3 spells CASSEWGWGAYGYTF. CDR3 in DNA: TGTGCCAGCAGTGAATGGGGGTGGGGCGCGTATGGCTACACCTTC.

V and J are TRBV4-3 and TRBJ1-5; D is unclear. The germline V gene has CDR1 LGHNA and CDR2 YSLEER. The ends were cut back, 1 base at V and 6 bases at J, with 10 bases in the middle. The CDR3 consists of 14 residues. CDR3 protein: CASSQVGRGQPQHF. CDR3 DNA: TGCGCCAGCAGCCAAGTAGGTCGCGGTCAGCCCCAGCATTTT.

The genes are TRBV27 and TRBJ2-1, with D hard to call. CDR1 and CDR2 from the germline V gene are MNHEY and SMNVEV (reference sequence). CDR3 size: 14 residues. Trimming removed 3 bases at V and 0 bases at J, with 6 bases between. CDR3 region: CASSFQSSYNEQFF. In DNA, the CDR3 is TGTGCCAGCAGTTTTCAAAGCTCCTACAATGAGCAGTTCTTC.

V is TRBV28 and J is TRBJ2-7; tentatively, D is TRBD2 (5 bases). This CDR3 comprises 14 residues. V was shortened by 8 bases and J by 5 bases, with 19 bases between the two germline ends. Germline V gene data show CDR1 as MDHEN and CDR2 as SYDVKM. CDR3 amino acids: CASRDDLADHEQYF. CDR3 sequence (DNA): TGTGCCAGCCGCGATGACCTAGCTGATCACGAGCAGTACTTC.

The table lists this clone with a count of one. The rearrangement uses TRBV10-3 and TRBJ2-7, with 7 bases identical to TRBD1. CDR3 length: 17 residues. With 6 bases clipped from V and 0 bases from J, the junction kept 14 bases outside the gene matches. Germline V gene sequence: CDR1 ENHRY, CDR2 SYGVKD. CDR3 protein: CAISGDSPASGSYEQYF. CDR3 DNA: TGTGCCATCAGCGGGGACAGCCCCGCCTCGGGCTCCTACGAGCAGTACTTC.

V usage is TRBV7-2 and J usage is TRBJ1-1; TRBD1 agrees at 7 bases. V was clipped by 5 bases and J by 0 bases; unmatched bases: 6. The CDR3 extends over 15 amino acids. Germline loops: CDR1 SGHTA, CDR2 FQGNSA. The CDR3 sequence is CASSTLTGLNTEAFF. The CDR3 nucleotides read TGTGCCAGCAGCACCTTGACAGGGTTGAACACTGAAGCTTTCTTT. The full variable domain, its missing parts supplied by reference TRBV7-2 and TRBJ1-1, is GAGVSQSPSNKVTEKGKDVELRCDPISGHTALYWYRQSLGQGLEFLIYFQGNSAPDKSGLPSDRFSAERTGGSVSTLTIQRTQQEDSAVYLCASSTLTGLNTEAFFGQGTRLTVV.

The rearrangement links TRBV4-2 to TRBJ2-7; D is uncertain. The CDR3 length is 14 residues. With 1 base removed from V and 1 base from J, the gap between germline ends came to 8 bases. Germline values: CDR1 LGHNA, CDR2 YNFKEQ. The CDR3 sequence is CASSQGTASYEQYF. In nucleotides, the CDR3 is TGTGCCAGCAGCCAAGGGACGGCTTCCTACGAGCAGTACTTC.

The chain uses TRBV2 and TRBJ1-1, with TRBD1 as a possible D gene (5 bases). The V gene's germline CDR1 is SNHLY and CDR2 FYNNEI. Trimming shortened V by 3 bases and J by 2 bases, and 13 bases separated the two germline ends. This CDR3 spans 15 amino acids. CDR3 region: CASSEGQGGNTEAFF. In DNA form, the CDR3 reads TGTGCCAGCAGTGAGGGCCAGGGAGGTAACACTGAAGCTTTCTTT.

J is TRBJ2-3 and V is TRBV5-1; D is uncertain. Germline CDR1 reads SGHRS; CDR2 reads YFSETQ. V gave up 0 bases and J gave up 3 bases, with 5 bases separating them. CDR3 length: 13 residues. CDR3 sequence reads: CASSLGRTDTQYF. For the CDR3, the DNA is TGCGCCAGCAGCTTGGGGAGAACAGATACGCAGTATTTT.

The gene calls are TRBV19 and TRBJ1-1; D unclear. CDR3 length equals 14 residues. The V and J ends lost 7 bases and 4 bases respectively, with 16 bases between them. CDR1 and CDR2 from the germline V gene are LNHDA and SQIVND (reference sequence). The CDR3 region is CASTPSGWSTEAFF. In DNA form, the CDR3 reads TGTGCCAGTACCCCGAGCGGTTGGAGCACTGAAGCTTTCTTT.

The chain joins TRBV28 to TRBJ2-1; D is perhaps TRBD2 (5 bases). The V end was cut by 2 bases, the J end by 7 bases, with 12 bases between. Germline assignment: CDR1 MDHEN and CDR2 SYDVKM. There are 14 residues in the CDR3. DNA of the CDR3: TGTGCCAGCAGTTTAATGGGTTGGGAGAATGAGCAGTTCTTC. Translating it yields CASSLMGWENEQFF.

The chain links TRBV11-3 to TRBJ2-3, with TRBD2 as a possible D gene (5 bases). V gave up 5 bases and J gave up 4 bases, with 10 bases separating them. Germline V lookup: CDR1 SGHNT, CDR2 YENEEA. This CDR3 has 13 amino acids. CDR3 nucleotides: TGTGCCAGCAGCGACGGGGATGCAGATACGCAGTATTTT. It encodes CASSDGDADTQYF.

The V call is TRBV28, the J call TRBJ2-5, with TRBD2 matching 8 bases. The J segment lost 5 bases and the V segment lost 6 bases, leaving 20 bases of the junction unmatched. CDR3 length: 18 residues. CDR1 MDHEN and CDR2 SYDVKM come from the germline V gene. The CDR3 reads CASSPWVLRGRWQETQYF. CDR3 bases: TGTGCCAGCAGCCCATGGGTATTGCGCGGGAGGTGGCAGGAGACCCAGTACTTC.

V gene TRBV7-9 combines with J gene TRBJ2-1; weak D call: TRBD1 (6 bases). CDR1 is SEHNR and CDR2 is FQNEAQ in the germline V gene (reference sequence). Trimming stripped 5 bases from V and 7 bases from J, with 15 bases between. The CDR3 covers 14 residues. The CDR3 DNA sequence: TGTGCCAGCAGCAACAGGGATGAAGGGAATGAGCAGTTCTTC. It codes for CASSNRDEGNEQFF.

The CDR3 spells CASSLHRNYGYTF. DNA for the CDR3: TGCGCCAGCAGCTTGCACAGAAACTATGGCTACACCTTC. The chain links TRBV5-1 to TRBJ1-2; D is unclear. The CDR3 is 13 residues long. V was shortened by 1 base and J by 2 bases, with 6 bases between the two germline ends. Germline V gene lookup returns CDR1 SGHRS and CDR2 YFSETQ.

The J gene is TRBJ1-2, the V gene TRBV30, with D unclear. Trimming took 3 bases from V and 6 from J, leaving 5 bases between them. This CDR3 contains 10 residues. Germline CDR1 GTSNPN, CDR2 SVGIG (reference sequence). Written as DNA, the CDR3 is TGTGCCTGGAGCCACAATGGCTACACCTTC. It specifies CAWSHNGYTF.

The chain links TRBV5-6 to TRBJ2-7, with unresolved D. The V gene's germline CDR1 is SGHDT and CDR2 YYEEEE. The CDR3 totals 12 residues. Trimming stripped 2 bases from V and 3 bases from J, with 6 bases between. CDR3 DNA: TGTGCCAGCAGCTTCTCGGTCTACGAGCAGTACTTC. Amino acids: CASSFSVYEQYF.

J is TRBJ2-1 and V is TRBV5-8; no definite D call. The CDR3 has 16 residues. Germline V gene lookup returns CDR1 SGHTS and CDR2 YDEGEE. V was pared by 4 bases and J by 4 bases, with 18 bases between. The CDR3 protein is CASSPSERLAYNEQFF. The CDR3, as DNA: TGTGCCAGCAGCCCGTCCGAGAGACTGGCTTACAATGAGCAGTTCTTC.

This chain connects TRBV4-1 to TRBJ1-3, with D uncertain. Germline CDR1 MGHRA, CDR2 YSYEKL. This CDR3 contains 17 residues. V was pared by 1 base and J by 0 bases, with 13 bases between. The CDR3 nucleotides are TGCGCCAGCAGCCAAGTCCCGCCGGGAAGCTCTGGAAACACCATATATTTT. It encodes CASSQVPPGSSGNTIYF.

The chain combines TRBV9 with TRBJ2-3; D perhaps matches TRBD2 (5 bases). This CDR3 region has 17 residues. Deletions cut 4 bases from V and 4 bases from J, with 22 bases between. The V gene's germline CDR1 is SGDLS and CDR2 YYNGEE. CDR3 nucleotides: TGTGCCAGCAGCCACTCCCTAGCCAGCGGACTTTCAGATACGCAGTATTTT. Translation gives CASSHSLASGLSDTQYF.

There are a few counts of this clone. The chain employs TRBV19 and TRBJ2-5; the D is unclear. Trimming took 3 bases from V and 5 from J, leaving 10 bases between them. This CDR3 contains 13 residues. Looked up from germline, CDR1 is LNHDA and CDR2 is SQIVND (reference sequence). As DNA, the CDR3 is TGTGCCAGTAGTATTCTCCTACGGGAGACCCAGTACTTC. Translation gives CASSILLRETQYF.

The sample holds one count of this clone. The chain links TRBV4-1 to TRBJ1-2; possibly TRBD1 for D (5 bases). Trimming removed 0 bases from V and 4 bases from J, with 12 bases in between. Germline V gene sequence: CDR1 MGHRA, CDR2 YSYEKL. The CDR3 runs to 15 residues. The CDR3 nucleotides are TGCGCCAGCAGCCAAGAAGTCAGGGAAGTCTATGGCTACACCTTC. It is translated as CASSQEVREVYGYTF.

This chain joins TRBV11-1 and TRBJ2-7; 11 nucleotides match TRBD2. Germline CDR1 SGHAT, CDR2 FQDESV (reference sequence). The CDR3 is 15 amino acids. V shed 6 bases and J 2 bases; nucleotides not matched to a gene: 6. The CDR3 loop is CASRPIAGGPYEQYF. The CDR3 nucleotides read TGTGCCAGCAGACCGATAGCGGGAGGGCCCTACGAGCAGTACTTC.

This clone has more than one count but fewer than ten. J is TRBJ2-7 and V is TRBV29-1; D not certain. Germline V gene data show CDR1 as SQVTM and CDR2 as ANQGSEA. The CDR3 is made up of 11 amino acids. V shed 0 bases and J shed 9 bases, with 9 bases lying between them. For the CDR3, the DNA is TGCAGCGTTGAAGATAGACGCGGGCAGTACTTC. It encodes CSVEDRRGQYF.

This chain uses TRBV14 with TRBJ2-7; D remains ambiguous. V was cut by 0 bases and J by 4 bases, with 7 bases left in between. The germline V gene encodes CDR1 SGHDN and CDR2 FVKESK. CDR3 length equals 13 residues. The CDR3 loop is CASSQDTPYEQYF. The CDR3 DNA reads as TGTGCCAGCAGCCAAGATACACCGTACGAGCAGTACTTC.

The chain couples TRBV9 to TRBJ1-1; D unresolved. The CDR3 extends over 13 amino acids. V lost 0 bases, J lost 8 bases, and 11 bases lay in between. Germline V gene sequence: CDR1 SGDLS, CDR2 YYNGEE. DNA for the CDR3: TGTGCCAGCAGCGTAGCTACTGGGCCAGAAGCTTTCTTT. Protein product: CASSVATGPEAFF.